This T cell receptor beta chain appears in the sequencing data of a study of blood T cell repertoires in COVID-19. Using immunoSEQ multiplex PCR, the repertoire was profiled, and TCRdb retains in-frame clones only, with some absent. The sample records 150,000 to 200,000 clones, roughly 91% being singletons. Trimming removed 6 bases from V and 6 bases from J; junction bases left unmatched: 8. The CDR3 extends over 14 amino acids. Germline V gives CDR1 SEHNR, CDR2 FQNEAQ (reference sequence). J is TRBJ2-7 and V is TRBV7-9, with TRBD1 matching 10 bases. Sequencing was done on a sample of peripheral blood. The source of this sequence is a human donor in a cohort sampled during active COVID-19. The DNA of the CDR3 is TGTGCCAGCAGTTTTCCCGGGACAGGGGTCGAGCAGTACTTC. Amino acids: CASSFPGTGVEQYF.